Sequencing of this TCR beta chain was carried out in a study of T-cell reconstitution after alpha-beta-depleted transplantation in children. Findings of the study overall: The authors attributed T-cell counts and diversity one year after transplant mostly to newly produced T cells. Reports say that about two months after transplant, the alpha-beta T cells came out of several hundred graft clones that had expanded.

Using unique molecular identifiers, the investigators prepared the TCRbeta library. From the PCR reads, TCRdb called clonotypes with MiXCR, one entry per CDR3 protein. This table has about a million distinct CDR3 sequences, about 29% appearing once. V trimming: 4 bases; J trimming: 9 bases; junction bases outside the gene matches: 9. The CDR3 contains 14 residues. CDR1 is SQVTM and CDR2 is ANQGSEA in the germline V gene. This clonotype was seen repeatedly, ten times or more. Its antigen remains unidentified. The source of this sequence is a boy under two years old who had a stem cell transplant for SCID, so the T cells may come from the graft donor. Here the sequenced sample was PBMCs, mostly from graft donor cells, taken 360 days after TCRalphabeta/CD19-depleted stem cell transplant. The chain links TRBV29-1 to TRBJ2-1; 10 nucleotides agree with TRBD2. The CDR3 DNA sequence: TGCAGCGTTGTCCTAGCGGGGGCGCGCCTTGAGCAGTTCTTC. It yields the protein CSVVLAGARLEQFF.